The rows below give T cell receptor beta chains drawn from one sample of a study of blood T cells in healthy people across ages. TCRdb independently ran MiXCR on the 5' RACE reads; one entry per CDR3 protein. Here the sample spans about 830,000 distinct CDR3 sequences, roughly 60% being singletons. Sequenced sample: blood. The source of these receptors is a man aged 25-40 years in good health. Both conserved end residues are part of each CDR3. Each record gives: V gene, J gene, clone size, D gene, CDR3 DNA, CDR3 protein. D genes are given only for firm matches. Expanded clones are given a class, and other clones once, few, many or no size at all.

TRBV5-1,TRBJ2-7,-,TRBD1,TGCGCCAGCAGACAGGGGGCCACCTACGAGCAGTACTTC,CASRQGATYEQYF
TRBV20-1,TRBJ2-2,-,-,TGCAGTGCTAGGGGACCCTTAGCCACGAACACCGGGGAGCTGTTTTTT,CSARGPLATNTGELFF
TRBV6-2/TRBV6-3,TRBJ2-1,few,TRBD1,TGTGCCAGCAGTCCCTCCCCCAGGACAGGGGACAATGAGCAGTTCTTC,CASSPSPRTGDNEQFF
TRBV20-1,TRBJ1-2,-,TRBD1,TGCAGTGCAGAGGGAGGACAGGGTGGGCGCTATGGCTACACCTTC,CSAEGGQGGRYGYTF
TRBV5-1,TRBJ2-3,few,-,TGCGCCAGCAGCTTAGGCGGGATTACAGATACGCAGTATTTT,CASSLGGITDTQYF
TRBV28,TRBJ2-1,-,TRBD2,TGTGCCAGCCACCCGCGGGGGGATCAGCACAATGAGCAGTTCTTC,CASHPRGDQHNEQFF
TRBV28,TRBJ2-7,-,-,TGTGCCAGCAGTTCCCTACTTGGGGTGACCTACGAGCAGTACTTC,CASSSLLGVTYEQYF
TRBV7-2,TRBJ2-7,-,-,TGTGCCAGTCGGATCTCCTACAATAAGCAGTACTTC,CASRISYNKQYF
TRBV5-6,TRBJ1-4,-,-,TGTGCCAGCAGCTTGGGGGGGGCAGCTAATGAAAAACTGTTTTTT,CASSLGGAANEKLFF
TRBV29-1,TRBJ1-4,few,-,TGCAGAGAACGGCAGGTTAATGAAAAACTGTTTTTT,CRERQVNEKLFF
TRBV29-1,TRBJ2-1,-,TRBD1,TGCAGCGTTGCTGGGGGGGACAGGGTCTACAATGAGCAGTTCTTC,CSVAGGDRVYNEQFF
TRBV20-1,TRBJ1-4,-,-,TGCAGTGCTATTTCAGGGCGAGGCAATGAAAAACTGTTTTTT,CSAISGRGNEKLFF
TRBV27,TRBJ2-3,many,-,TGTGCCAGCAGTTTGAAGGCAGCGACAGATACGCAGTATTTT,CASSLKAATDTQYF
TRBV29-1,TRBJ1-2,-,TRBD1,TGCAGCGTTGAACAGGACAGGGGGGACGGCTACACCTTC,CSVEQDRGDGYTF
TRBV7-6,TRBJ1-4,-,-,TGTGCCAGCAGCTTAGCGCCCGTTGGGGTGGGTGAAAAACTGTTTTTT,CASSLAPVGVGEKLFF
TRBV6-2/TRBV6-3,TRBJ2-7,-,-,TGTGCCAGCAGTCCTCGGCAGGCAGTCTACGAGCAGTACTTC,CASSPRQAVYEQYF
TRBV9,TRBJ2-7,-,-,TGTGCCAGCAGCCCCTTGGGCGAAAACTACGAGCAGTACTTC,CASSPLGENYEQYF
TRBV27,TRBJ2-1,-,TRBD1,TGTGCCAGCAGTTTTCGGCTCGACAGGGCGGCCTATGAGCAGTTCTTC,CASSFRLDRAAYEQFF
TRBV12-3/TRBV12-4,TRBJ1-5,-,-,TGTGCCAGCACCCCGACAGAGGGTCGGCCCCAGCATTTT,CASTPTEGRPQHF
TRBV4-3,TRBJ2-5,-,-,TGCGCCAGCTCCCAGGACATGGTCGGGACCCAGTACTTC,CASSQDMVGTQYF
TRBV6-2/TRBV6-3,TRBJ2-7,few,-,TGTGCCAGCAGTTACGGCGGGGCGGGCTCCGACGGCGAGCAGTACTTC,CASSYGGAGSDGEQYF
TRBV20-1,TRBJ2-4,-,TRBD2,TGCAGTGCTAGTCCGGGTGGGGACTATTCCAAGCAGTACTTC,CSASPGGDYSKQYF
TRBV3-1,TRBJ2-7,-,TRBD1,TGTGCCAGCAGTTACGGACAGGCTCTCGAGCAGTACTTC,CASSYGQALEQYF
TRBV7-9,TRBJ2-4,many,-,TGTGCCAGCAGCCCCCCGCCCCGCGGCCAGCAAAACATTCAGTACTTC,CASSPPPRGQQNIQYF
TRBV27,TRBJ2-7,-,TRBD2,TGTGCCAGCGCCCCGGGAGGAGGGCTCGACCAGTACTTC,CASAPGGGLDQYF
TRBV7-2,TRBJ2-3,many,TRBD1,TGTGCCAGCAGCCCGGGACAGGGCTCAAGAGATACGCAGTATTTT,CASSPGQGSRDTQYF
TRBV7-2,TRBJ2-7,-,-,TGTGCCAGCAGCTTCGACAACGAGCAGTACTTC,CASSFDNEQYF
TRBV5-1,TRBJ2-2,-,TRBD1,TGCGCCAGCAGCCCGTCACAGGGGGAGACCGGGGAGCTGTTTTTT,CASSPSQGETGELFF
TRBV20-1,TRBJ2-3,many,TRBD2,TGCAGTGCTAGTGGGACTAGCAGCACAGATACGCAGTATTTT,CSASGTSSTDTQYF
TRBV12-3/TRBV12-4,TRBJ1-2,many,-,TGTGCCAGCAGCCTAAACGGCTATGGCTACACCTTC,CASSLNGYGYTF
TRBV6-1,TRBJ2-1,-,TRBD2,TGTGCCAGCAGTGTCCTAGCGGGGGGACAGGGTGAGCAGTTCTTC,CASSVLAGGQGEQFF
TRBV10-3,TRBJ2-6,-,-,TGTGCCATCAGTGGGTGGGACGGGAGCTCTGGGGCCAACGTCCTGACTTTC,CAISGWDGSSGANVLTF
TRBV20-1,TRBJ2-7,-,-,TGCAGTGCTAGAGATCAGGGGCAGGGTCAACTCGAGCAGTACTTC,CSARDQGQGQLEQYF
TRBV4-2,TRBJ2-6,few,-,TGTGCCAGCAGCCCATACCAGAGTTTCGCTGGGGCCAACGTCCTGACTTTC,CASSPYQSFAGANVLTF
TRBV20-1,TRBJ2-3,-,TRBD2,TGCAGTGCTGGGTCTAGCGGCCGGATGACAGATACGCAGTATTTT,CSAGSSGRMTDTQYF
TRBV27,TRBJ2-7,-,TRBD1,TGTGCCAGCAGTCTTGACAGGGGATGGAGCGAGCAGTACTTC,CASSLDRGWSEQYF
TRBV7-2,TRBJ2-1,-,TRBD2,TGTGCCAGCAGCTACACTAGCGGGGGGGCCTACAATGAGCAGTTCTTC,CASSYTSGGAYNEQFF